This T cell receptor (beta chain) was found in a study of cytomegalovirus exposure and HLA in healthy donors. Study outcomes and limitations: It has been reported that TCR beta sequences accurately predicted the HLA-A and HLA-B alleles of most subjects. Some TCR beta chains (roughly 160 of them) were listed as cytomegalovirus-associated. While the bulk of TCR sequences proved rare, some public TCRs turned up in many donors.

The CDR3 sequence is 18 residues long. V lost 6 bases to trimming and J lost 0 bases; unmatched junction nucleotides: 14. The germline V gene encodes CDR1 SQVTM and CDR2 ANQGSEA. In the PCR, 60 Vbeta and 13 Jbeta primers were used. In the original analysis: There were about 80 million unique TCR beta chains by a later count, and 10 million to 12 million of them were shared. Produced via immunoSEQ multiplex PCR; TCRdb's table is partial and in-frame only. V, J and clone size are those of that table, while D and trimming were read from the DNA. The sample holds approximately 180,000 clones, about four fifths seen once. About this clone itself: Its antigen is currently unknown.

The sample was PBMCs. The TCR sequence derives from a woman in her forties or fifties in good health and CMV-seronegative. The gene calls are TRBV29-1 and TRBJ2-1; 10 bases are shared with TRBD2. CDR3 nucleotide sequence: TGCAGCGTGACCCCCCTAGCGGGGGCCCCCAGCTCCTACAATGAGCAGTTCTTC. Its protein product is CSVTPLAGAPSSYNEQFF.